These T cell receptor beta chains were read from a single sample in a study of siplizumab effects on memory and regulatory T cells. Profiling relied on immunoSEQ multiplex PCR, and the TCRdb table lists in-frame clones only, not all of them. Of around 99,000 clones listed, about 90% are singletons. Input material: Tregs sorted from blood. The receptors were gathered from a human donor in good health. CDR3s include the opening cysteine and the closing phenylalanine or tryptophan. D genes are given only for firm matches. The size field is filled for only some rows; it gives once, few, many or a size class.

DNA: TGTGCCAGCAGCGTAGGGGTCAATCAGCCCCAGCATTTT
CDR3: CASSVGVNQPQHF
size: -
D: -
V: TRBV9
J: TRBJ1-5

DNA: TGTGCCAGCTCACCACCCCGGACGGCCGGAGACTATGGCTACACCTTC
CDR3: CASSPPRTAGDYGYTF
size: -
D: -
V: TRBV18
J: TRBJ1-2

DNA: TGTGCCAGCACCCCCACAGGGAATGGCTACACCTTC
CDR3: CASTPTGNGYTF
size: -
D: -
V: TRBV6-6
J: TRBJ1-2

DNA: TGTGCCAGCAGTTACTCGATCGGGACAGGGGTTGAGACCCAGTACTTC
CDR3: CASSYSIGTGVETQYF
size: -
D: TRBD1
V: TRBV6-6
J: TRBJ2-5

DNA: TGTGCCAGCACCACCGGGTGGGAGTTGGGCACAGATACGCAGTATTTT
CDR3: CASTTGWELGTDTQYF
size: -
D: -
V: TRBV5-4
J: TRBJ2-3

DNA: TGTGCCAGCAGCTTAGATGGCGGGGGCGGAGAGACCCAGTACTTC
CDR3: CASSLDGGGGETQYF
size: once
D: -
V: TRBV11-2
J: TRBJ2-5

DNA: TGTGCCAGCAGCTTAACACACATTAATCAGCCCCAGCATTTT
CDR3: CASSLTHINQPQHF
size: -
D: -
V: TRBV11-2
J: TRBJ1-5

DNA: TGTGCCAGCAGTGTCTCTCATCTCGTGACAGCCCAAGAGACCCAGTACTTC
CDR3: CASSVSHLVTAQETQYF
size: few
D: -
V: TRBV25-1
J: TRBJ2-5

DNA: TGTGCCAGCAGCCGGACAGGGGGCGCGTGGGAGACCCAGTACTTC
CDR3: CASSRTGGAWETQYF
size: -
D: TRBD1
V: TRBV6-6
J: TRBJ2-5

DNA: TGCGCCAGCAGCGTATTGGACAGCAACTATGGCTACACCTTC
CDR3: CASSVLDSNYGYTF
size: -
D: -
V: TRBV5-1
J: TRBJ1-2

DNA: TGTGCCAGCAGCGTACTGACAGGGGCTAATGAAAAACTGTTTTTT
CDR3: CASSVLTGANEKLFF
size: -
D: TRBD1
V: TRBV9
J: TRBJ1-4

DNA: TGTGCCAGCAGCTTACTAGCCCTTGGGAACAATGAGCAGTTCTTC
CDR3: CASSLLALGNNEQFF
size: -
D: -
V: TRBV11-3
J: TRBJ2-1

DNA: TGTGCCAGCAGTGACAGATCCTACGAGCAGTACTTC
CDR3: CASSDRSYEQYF
size: -
D: -
V: TRBV6-1
J: TRBJ2-7

DNA: TGTGCCAGCAGCTTTTCCCATTCGCCCTACGAGCAGTACTTC
CDR3: CASSFSHSPYEQYF
size: -
D: -
V: TRBV5-4
J: TRBJ2-7

DNA: TGTGCCAGCTCCAGGGATAAGCTCACTGAAGCTTTCTTT
CDR3: CASSRDKLTEAFF
size: -
D: -
V: TRBV19
J: TRBJ1-1

DNA: TGTGCCAGTAGTTCCCGGATGTGGTTGAATTCACCCCTCCACTTT
CDR3: CASSSRMWLNSPLHF
size: -
D: -
V: TRBV19
J: TRBJ1-6

DNA: TGTGCCAGCTCACCCCGGGACGGACGCTACGAGCAGTACTTC
CDR3: CASSPRDGRYEQYF
size: -
D: -
V: TRBV18
J: TRBJ2-7

DNA: TGTGCCAGCAGCGCCGACGGAGCCCGGGGCACTGAAGCTTTCTTT
CDR3: CASSADGARGTEAFF
size: -
D: -
V: TRBV6-1
J: TRBJ1-1

DNA: TGTGCCTGGAACCCGGACAGGGGGAATGAGCAGTTCTTC
CDR3: CAWNPDRGNEQFF
size: once
D: TRBD1
V: TRBV30
J: TRBJ2-1

DNA: TGTGCCAGCATTGTTAGCAGGGAGCCCCTCCACTTT
CDR3: CASIVSREPLHF
size: few
D: -
V: TRBV2
J: TRBJ1-6

DNA: TGTGCCAGCAGTTTTCGGCAGGCGCCCTACAATGAGCAGTTCTTC
CDR3: CASSFRQAPYNEQFF
size: once
D: -
V: TRBV27
J: TRBJ2-1

DNA: TGTGCCAGCAGCCCCTCCGGGGGAAGCGGGGGGGCCGGGGAGCAGTTCTTC
CDR3: CASSPSGGSGGAGEQFF
size: -
D: TRBD2
V: TRBV11-3
J: TRBJ2-1